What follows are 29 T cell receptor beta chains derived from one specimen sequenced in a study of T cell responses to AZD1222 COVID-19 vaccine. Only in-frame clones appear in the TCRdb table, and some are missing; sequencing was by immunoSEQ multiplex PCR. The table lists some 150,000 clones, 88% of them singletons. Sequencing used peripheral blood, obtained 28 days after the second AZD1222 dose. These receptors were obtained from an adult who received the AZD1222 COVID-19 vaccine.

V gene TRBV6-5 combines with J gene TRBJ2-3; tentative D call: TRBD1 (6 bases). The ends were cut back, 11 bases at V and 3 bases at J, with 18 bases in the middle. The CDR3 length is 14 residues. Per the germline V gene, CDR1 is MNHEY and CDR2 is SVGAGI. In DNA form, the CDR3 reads TGTGCCGCCCGGTCAGGGGTATGGACAGATACGCAGTATTTT. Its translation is CAARSGVWTDTQYF.

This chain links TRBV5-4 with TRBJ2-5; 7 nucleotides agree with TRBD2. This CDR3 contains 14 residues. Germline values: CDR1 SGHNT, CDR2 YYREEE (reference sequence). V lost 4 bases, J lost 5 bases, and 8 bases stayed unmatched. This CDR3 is CASSPRTSGETQYF. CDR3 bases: TGTGCCAGCAGCCCCCGGACTAGTGGGGAGACCCAGTACTTC.

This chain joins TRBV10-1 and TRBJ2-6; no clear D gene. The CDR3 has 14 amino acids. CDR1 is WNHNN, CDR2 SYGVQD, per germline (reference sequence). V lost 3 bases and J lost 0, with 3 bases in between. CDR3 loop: CASSDGSGANVLTF. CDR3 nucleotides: TGCGCCAGCAGTGATGGCTCTGGGGCCAACGTCCTGACTTTC.

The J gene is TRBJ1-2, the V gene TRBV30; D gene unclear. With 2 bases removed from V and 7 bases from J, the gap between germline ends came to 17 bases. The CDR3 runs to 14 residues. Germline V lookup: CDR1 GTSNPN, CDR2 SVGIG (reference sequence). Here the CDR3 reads CAWSFGLPPRGYTF. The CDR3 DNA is TGTGCCTGGAGTTTCGGGCTTCCCCCCCGTGGCTACACCTTC.

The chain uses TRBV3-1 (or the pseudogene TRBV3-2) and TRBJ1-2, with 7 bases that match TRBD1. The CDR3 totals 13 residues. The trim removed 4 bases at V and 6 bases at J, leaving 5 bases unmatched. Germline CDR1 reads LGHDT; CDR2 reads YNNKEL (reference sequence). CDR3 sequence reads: CASSPQGRNGYTF. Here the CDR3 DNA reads TGTGCCAGCAGCCCACAGGGGAGGAATGGCTACACCTTC.

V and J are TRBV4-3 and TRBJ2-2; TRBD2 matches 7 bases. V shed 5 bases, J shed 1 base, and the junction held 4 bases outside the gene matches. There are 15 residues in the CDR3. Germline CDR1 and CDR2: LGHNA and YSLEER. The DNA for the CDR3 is TGCGCCAGCAGCGAGACTAGCCTGAACACCGGGGAGCTGTTTTTT. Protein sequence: CASSETSLNTGELFF.

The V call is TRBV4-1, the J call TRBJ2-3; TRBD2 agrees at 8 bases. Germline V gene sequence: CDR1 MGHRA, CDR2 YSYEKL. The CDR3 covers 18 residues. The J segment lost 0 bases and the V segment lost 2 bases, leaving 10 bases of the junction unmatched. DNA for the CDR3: TGCGCCAGCAGCCAAATACCGGGAGTAGCGGGGAGCACAGATACGCAGTATTTT. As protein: CASSQIPGVAGSTDTQYF.

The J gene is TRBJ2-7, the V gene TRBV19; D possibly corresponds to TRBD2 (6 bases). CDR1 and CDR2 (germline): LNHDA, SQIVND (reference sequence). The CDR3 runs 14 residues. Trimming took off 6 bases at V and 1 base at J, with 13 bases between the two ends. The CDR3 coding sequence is TGTGCCAGTAGCACCGGGACTCCGTCCTACGAGCAGTACTTC. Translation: CASSTGTPSYEQYF.

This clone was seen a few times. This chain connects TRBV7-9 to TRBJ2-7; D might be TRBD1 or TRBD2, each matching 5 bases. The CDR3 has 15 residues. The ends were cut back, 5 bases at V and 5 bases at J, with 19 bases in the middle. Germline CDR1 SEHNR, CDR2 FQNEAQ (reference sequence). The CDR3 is CASSQLGTADDEQYF. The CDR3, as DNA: TGTGCCAGCAGCCAGCTCGGGACGGCTGATGACGAGCAGTACTTC. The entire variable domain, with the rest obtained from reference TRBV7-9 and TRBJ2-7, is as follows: DTGVSQNPRHKITKRGQNVTFRCDPISEHNRLYWYRQTLGQGPEFLTYFQNEAQLEKSRLLSDRFSAERPKGSFSTLEIQRTEQGDSAMYLCASSQLGTADDEQYFGPGTRLTVT.

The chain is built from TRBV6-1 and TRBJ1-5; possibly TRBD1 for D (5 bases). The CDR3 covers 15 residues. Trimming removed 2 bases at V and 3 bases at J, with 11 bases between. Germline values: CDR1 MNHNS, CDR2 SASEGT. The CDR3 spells CASSENAGNNQPQHF. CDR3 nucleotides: TGTGCCAGCAGTGAAAACGCAGGGAACAATCAGCCCCAGCATTTT.

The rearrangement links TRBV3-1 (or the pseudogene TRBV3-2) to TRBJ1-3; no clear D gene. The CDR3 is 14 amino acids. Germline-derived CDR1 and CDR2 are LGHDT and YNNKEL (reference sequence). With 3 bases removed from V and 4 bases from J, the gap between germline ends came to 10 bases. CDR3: CASSQSNRGNTIYF. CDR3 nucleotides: TGTGCCAGCAGCCAGAGTAATCGGGGAAACACCATATATTTT.

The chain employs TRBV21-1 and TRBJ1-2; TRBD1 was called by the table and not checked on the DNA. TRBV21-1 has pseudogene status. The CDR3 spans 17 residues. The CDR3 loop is CASSKAQVGAPNYGYTF. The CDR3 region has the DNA TGTGCCAGCAGCAAAGCCCAGGTAGGGGCCCCTAACTATGGCTACACCTTC.

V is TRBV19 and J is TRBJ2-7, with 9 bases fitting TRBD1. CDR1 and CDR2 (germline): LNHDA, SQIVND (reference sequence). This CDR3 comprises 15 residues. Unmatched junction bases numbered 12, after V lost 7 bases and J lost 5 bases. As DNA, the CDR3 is TGTGCCAGTACGATCTCCGGGACAGGGTGGAACGAGCAGTACTTC. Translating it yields CASTISGTGWNEQYF.

CDR3 amino acids: CASSLWSDTNYGYTF. The DNA for the CDR3 is TGTGCCAGCAGCCTTTGGTCAGACACCAACTATGGCTACACCTTC. The chain joins TRBV14 to TRBJ1-2; D remains ambiguous. Trimming removed 4 bases from V and 2 bases from J, with 14 bases in between. CDR3 size: 15 residues. Germline CDR1 reads SGHDN; CDR2 reads FVKESK. Full variable domain (outside the CDR3, taken from reference TRBV14 and TRBJ1-2): EAGVTQFPSHSVIEKGQTVTLRCDPISGHDNLYWYRRVMGKEIKFLLHFVKESKQDESGMPNNRFLAERTGGTYSTLKVQPAELEDSGVYFCASSLWSDTNYGYTFGSGTRLTVV.

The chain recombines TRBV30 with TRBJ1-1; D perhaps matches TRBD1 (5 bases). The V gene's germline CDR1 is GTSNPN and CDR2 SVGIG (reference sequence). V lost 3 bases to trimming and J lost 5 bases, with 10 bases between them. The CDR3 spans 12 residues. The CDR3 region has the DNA TGTGCCTGGAGCGGAGGGGTAACTGAAGCTTTCTTT. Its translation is CAWSGGVTEAFF.

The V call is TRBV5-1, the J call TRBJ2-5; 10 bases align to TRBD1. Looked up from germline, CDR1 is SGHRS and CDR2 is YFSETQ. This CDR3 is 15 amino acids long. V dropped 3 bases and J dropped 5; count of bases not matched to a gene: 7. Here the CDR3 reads CASSSGDRGGETQYF. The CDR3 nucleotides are TGCGCCAGCAGCTCGGGGGACAGGGGAGGGGAGACCCAGTACTTC.

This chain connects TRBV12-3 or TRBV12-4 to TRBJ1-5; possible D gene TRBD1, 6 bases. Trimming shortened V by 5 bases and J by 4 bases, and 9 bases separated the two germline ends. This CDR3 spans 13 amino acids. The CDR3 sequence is CASSPDRNQPQHF. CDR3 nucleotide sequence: TGTGCCAGCAGTCCCGACAGGAATCAGCCCCAGCATTTT.

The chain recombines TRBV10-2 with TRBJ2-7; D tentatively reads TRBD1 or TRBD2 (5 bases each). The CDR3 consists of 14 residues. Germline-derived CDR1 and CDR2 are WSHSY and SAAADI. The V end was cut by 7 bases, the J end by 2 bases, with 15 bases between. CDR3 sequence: CASNDRGAPYEQYF. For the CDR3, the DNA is TGCGCCAGCAATGATCGAGGGGCGCCCTACGAGCAGTACTTC.

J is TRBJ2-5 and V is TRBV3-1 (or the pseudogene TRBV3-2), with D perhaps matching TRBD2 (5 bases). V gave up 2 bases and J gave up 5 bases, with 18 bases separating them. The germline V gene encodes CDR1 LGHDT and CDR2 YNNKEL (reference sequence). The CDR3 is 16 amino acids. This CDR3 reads CASSQWETLPGETQYF. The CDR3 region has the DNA TGTGCCAGCAGCCAATGGGAGACCTTGCCGGGGGAGACCCAGTACTTC.

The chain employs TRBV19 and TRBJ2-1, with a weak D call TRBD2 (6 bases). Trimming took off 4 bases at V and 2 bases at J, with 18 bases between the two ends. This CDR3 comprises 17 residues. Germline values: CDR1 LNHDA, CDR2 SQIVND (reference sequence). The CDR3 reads CASSTLAAQGAYNEQFF. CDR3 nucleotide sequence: TGTGCCAGTAGTACCTTAGCGGCACAAGGCGCCTACAATGAGCAGTTCTTC.

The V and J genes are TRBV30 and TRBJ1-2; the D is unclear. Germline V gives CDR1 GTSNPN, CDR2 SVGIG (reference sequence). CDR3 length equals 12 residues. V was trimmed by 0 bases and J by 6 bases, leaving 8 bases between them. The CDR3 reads CAWSVGVDGYTF. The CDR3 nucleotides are TGTGCCTGGAGTGTAGGAGTGGATGGCTACACCTTC.

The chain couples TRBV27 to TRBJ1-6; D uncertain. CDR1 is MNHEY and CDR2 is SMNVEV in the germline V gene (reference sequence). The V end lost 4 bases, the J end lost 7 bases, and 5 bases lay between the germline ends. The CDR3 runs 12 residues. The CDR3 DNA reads TGTGCCAGCAGTTCTAGAAATTCACCCCTCCACTTT. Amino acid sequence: CASSSRNSPLHF.

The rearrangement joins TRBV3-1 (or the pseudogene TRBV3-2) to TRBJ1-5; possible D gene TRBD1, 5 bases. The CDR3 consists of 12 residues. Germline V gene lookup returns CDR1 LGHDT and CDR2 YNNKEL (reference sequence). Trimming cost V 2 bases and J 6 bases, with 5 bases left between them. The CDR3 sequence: CASSQRGQPQHF. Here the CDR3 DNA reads TGTGCCAGCAGCCAAAGGGGTCAGCCCCAGCATTTT.

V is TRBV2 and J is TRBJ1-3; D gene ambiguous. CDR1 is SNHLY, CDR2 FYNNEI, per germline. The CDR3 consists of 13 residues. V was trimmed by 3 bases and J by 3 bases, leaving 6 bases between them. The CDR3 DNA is TGTGCCAGCAGTGAGCAGGTTGGAAACACCATATATTTT. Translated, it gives CASSEQVGNTIYF.

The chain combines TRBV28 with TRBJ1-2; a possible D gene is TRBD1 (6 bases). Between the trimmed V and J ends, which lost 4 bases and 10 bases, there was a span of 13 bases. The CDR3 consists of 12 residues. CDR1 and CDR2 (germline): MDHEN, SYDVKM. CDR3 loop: CASSSGDIAYTF. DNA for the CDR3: TGTGCCAGCAGTTCAGGGGATATTGCCTACACCTTC.

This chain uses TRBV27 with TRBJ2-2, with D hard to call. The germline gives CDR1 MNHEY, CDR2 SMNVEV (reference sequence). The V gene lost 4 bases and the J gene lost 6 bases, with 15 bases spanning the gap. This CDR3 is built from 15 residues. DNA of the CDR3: TGTGCCAGCAGTTCCGGGCAACTCAGTTCCGGGGAGCTGTTTTTT. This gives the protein CASSSGQLSSGELFF.

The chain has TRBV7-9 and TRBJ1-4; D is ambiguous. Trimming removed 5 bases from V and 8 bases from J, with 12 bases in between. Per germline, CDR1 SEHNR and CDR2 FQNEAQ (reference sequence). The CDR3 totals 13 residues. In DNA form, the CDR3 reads TGTGCCAGCAGCCCCCTATCGGACGAAAAACTGTTTTTT. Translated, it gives CASSPLSDEKLFF.

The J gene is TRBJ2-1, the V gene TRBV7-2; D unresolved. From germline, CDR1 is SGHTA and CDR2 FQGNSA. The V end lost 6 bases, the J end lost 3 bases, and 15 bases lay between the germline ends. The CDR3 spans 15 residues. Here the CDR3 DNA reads TGTGCCAGCAGGTTCACTTCCACTGACTACAATGAGCAGTTCTTC. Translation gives CASRFTSTDYNEQFF.

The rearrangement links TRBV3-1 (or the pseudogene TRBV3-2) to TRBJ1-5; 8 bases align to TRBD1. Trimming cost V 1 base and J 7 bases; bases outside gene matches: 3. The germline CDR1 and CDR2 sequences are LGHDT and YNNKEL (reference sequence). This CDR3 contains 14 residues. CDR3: CASSQGQGLQPQHF. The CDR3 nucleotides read TGTGCCAGCAGCCAAGGACAGGGGCTACAGCCCCAGCATTTT.